The source of this T cell receptor beta chain is a study of blood T cell repertoires in COVID-19. Study-level information: COVID-19 samples, acute and convalescent, were from the United States, Italy and Spain. Sample material is recorded as cDNA or gDNA derived from T cells, B-cell-depleted T cells, or PBMCs.

This CDR3 has 13 residues. V lost 4 bases and J lost 7, with 10 bases in between. In the original processing: Estimation of nucleated cell counts was performed using reference gene primer amplification. Here immunoSEQ multiplex PCR was the method, and the copy in TCRdb shows in-frame clones only, minus some. That table supplies the V and J calls and clone size; D and trimming were determined from the DNA. This sample has about 58,000 clones, with less than 90% found just once. The clonotype was recovered from a woman between 65 and 79 years old with active COVID-19. Sample: peripheral blood. The chain uses TRBV12-3 or TRBV12-4 and TRBJ2-2; D call uncertain. The CDR3 protein is CASSSVVLGELFF. For the CDR3, the DNA is TGTGCCAGCAGTTCGGTCGTCCTCGGGGAGCTGTTTTTT.